This T cell receptor beta chain was found in a study of CD8+ T cells in alopecia areata. Cells pooled from cutaneous lymph nodes were sorted on CD4, CD8alpha, NKG2D, NKG2ACE and other markers. The V gene's germline CDR1 is NSQYPW and CDR2 LRSPGD (reference sequence). V was pared by 0 bases and J by 3 bases, with 3 bases of the junction left unmatched. The CDR3 totals 16 residues. This clone counts as medium-sized (0.01 to 0.1%). Here the gene names and germline are mouse. The DNA ends 4 residues before the CDR3 does, and the rest of the CDR3 is filled in from the germline J gene. Investigators isolated RNA and reverse transcribed it into cDNA to act as the sequencing template. TCRdb's copy holds only in-frame clones and misses some; the assay was immunoSEQ multiplex PCR. Recorded here are around 9,600 clones, with no singletons, and the ten leading clones hold about 19%.

The chain uses TRBV1 and TRBJ2-5, with 10 bases matching TRBD2. The sequence came from a C3H/HeJ mouse with alopecia areata. This strain has MHC haplotype H2-k. Sequencing input: CD8+ T cells sorted from a lymph node. CDR3 sequence: CTCSADSGGAQDTQYF. The CDR3 bases that were read are TGCACCTGCAGTGCAGATTCTGGGGGGGCACAAGAC.